Listed below are T cell receptor beta chains from one sample, sequenced in a study of siplizumab effects on memory and regulatory T cells. Repertoires were generated with immunoSEQ multiplex PCR, while TCRdb's copy carries only in-frame clones and drops some. Here the sample spans approximately 68,000 clones, about 89% being singletons. The specimen was CD8+ T cells sorted from blood. These receptors came from a human donor in good health. Both conserved end residues are part of each CDR3. The D gene is left open where the match is weak. Clone size appears in some rows only: once, few, many, or a class for an expanded clone.

d_call,v_call,j_call,clone_size,cdr3_nt,cdr3_aa
.,TRBV11-1,TRBJ2-7,.,TGTGCCAGCAGCTTATCTTCAGAAGTAACCTACGAGCAGTACTTC,CASSLSSEVTYEQYF
.,TRBV19,TRBJ1-1,.,TGTGCCAGTAAAGGAGCAGGGCTAATGGGGACTGAAGCTTTCTTT,CASKGAGLMGTEAFF
.,TRBV6-5,TRBJ1-3,.,TGTGCCAGCAGTTACTCTTCTGGAAACACCATATATTTT,CASSYSSGNTIYF
.,TRBV7-9,TRBJ1-3,few,TGTGCCAGCAGCTCGGGACTGTTGAGCTCTGGAAACACCATATATTTT,CASSSGLLSSGNTIYF
.,TRBV7-9,TRBJ1-1,.,TGTGCCAGCAGCGCGCCGATTGGCACTGAAGCTTTCTTT,CASSAPIGTEAFF
TRBD1,TRBV9,TRBJ2-3,.,TGTGCCAGCAGCGAGGGACAGGGGATGAGCACAGATACGCAGTATTTT,CASSEGQGMSTDTQYF
.,TRBV4-1,TRBJ1-5,once,TGCGCCAGCAGCCAAGCTAGGTATAGCAATCAGCCCCAGCATTTT,CASSQARYSNQPQHF
.,TRBV7-9,TRBJ2-2,.,TGTGCCAGCAGCTTGACCGACGGTCCCGGGGAGCTGTTTTTT,CASSLTDGPGELFF
TRBD1,TRBV6-5,TRBJ1-2,.,TGTGCCAGCGCTAAAACAGGGGTTGGTTATGGCTACACCTTC,CASAKTGVGYGYTF
TRBD2,TRBV4-1,TRBJ2-5,.,TGCGCCAGCAGCCAAGAAACCTCCGACTTGGGACTAGCGGGCTCACAAGAGACCCAGTACTTC,CASSQETSDLGLAGSQETQYF
TRBD1,TRBV5-1,TRBJ2-7,once,TGCGCCAGCAGCCGTTCCGGGACAGGGGAATACGAGCAGTACTTC,CASSRSGTGEYEQYF
TRBD2,TRBV2,TRBJ2-3,.,TGTGCCAGGGGGGGAGGGACTCTCACAGATACGCAGTATTTT,CARGGGTLTDTQYF
TRBD2,TRBV30,TRBJ2-1,.,TGTGCCTGGAGTGTAACGCTAGCGGGAATAAATGAGCAGTTCTTC,CAWSVTLAGINEQFF
.,TRBV27,TRBJ1-1,.,TGTGCCAGCAGTTTCTCGGTGGGCATAACTGAAGCTTTCTTT,CASSFSVGITEAFF
.,TRBV27,TRBJ2-3,once,TGTGCCAGCAGTTTATCGGTGGTAGCGGTCACAGATACGCAGTATTTT,CASSLSVVAVTDTQYF
.,TRBV13,TRBJ1-1,.,TGTGCCAGCAGCGGGGGGAACACTGAAGCTTTCTTT,CASSGGNTEAFF
TRBD2,TRBV7-9,TRBJ2-5,.,TGTGCCGGAGAGGGGCTAGCGGGGGCCCGGGAGACCCAGTACTTC,CAGEGLAGARETQYF
.,TRBV7-2,TRBJ1-1,.,TGTGCCAGCAGCTTAGCGCGACAGGACACTGAAGCTTTCTTT,CASSLARQDTEAFF
.,TRBV5-5,TRBJ2-2,.,TGTGCCAGCAGCTTGGCGGAGACAACCGGGGAGCTGTTTTTT,CASSLAETTGELFF
.,TRBV5-6,TRBJ2-7,many,TGTGCCAGCAGCACCTCGTGGGAGAACTACGAGCAGTACTTC,CASSTSWENYEQYF
.,TRBV4-1,TRBJ2-7,.,TGCGCCAGCAGCCAAGTGGGTTACGAGCAGTACTTC,CASSQVGYEQYF
.,TRBV2,TRBJ2-7,.,TGTGCCAACCCCAAGGGTGGCCTAAAGGGTTGCGAGCAGTACTTC,CANPKGGLKGCEQYF
TRBD2,TRBV5-1,TRBJ2-7,few,TGCGCCAGCAGCTTGGTAGGCGGGAGTAACCACGAGCAGTACTTC,CASSLVGGSNHEQYF
.,TRBV19,TRBJ2-5,.,TGTGCCACCTCGGTGGGGGGAAGCGAGACCCAGTACTTC,CATSVGGSETQYF
.,TRBV10-3,TRBJ2-7,once,TGTGCCATCAGTGAGCCGGGCTTCGGGTACGAGCAGTACTTC,CAISEPGFGYEQYF
TRBD2,TRBV10-2,TRBJ2-5,.,TGCGCCAGCAGTGAGTCGAGCGGGGGGGAGGAGACCCAGTACTTC,CASSESSGGEETQYF
.,TRBV25-1,TRBJ2-7,.,TGTGCCAGCAGTGAATATCCGGACTACCCCTACGAGCAGTACTTC,CASSEYPDYPYEQYF
TRBD2,TRBV4-1,TRBJ2-5,.,TGCGCCAGCAGTATGCTCCCGGGACTAGAGAAAGAGACCCAGTACTTC,CASSMLPGLEKETQYF
.,TRBV9,TRBJ2-7,.,TGTGCCAGCAGCGTAGCCCGGGAAAGCTCCGAGCAGTACTTC,CASSVARESSEQYF
.,TRBV19,TRBJ1-1,.,TGTGCCAGTACCTTGGGGGGTCTGAACACTGAAGCTTTCTTT,CASTLGGLNTEAFF
.,TRBV4-2,TRBJ2-1,.,TGTGCCAGCAGCCAAGACCAACTAGTTAATGAGCAGTTCTTC,CASSQDQLVNEQFF
.,TRBV27,TRBJ1-1,.,TGTGCCAGCAGCGTTACCGGGACCGCGCCGGCTTTCTTT,CASSVTGTAPAFF
TRBD1,TRBV5-1,TRBJ1-2,.,TGCGCCAGCACCTACACCCCAGGGGGCGCCTCTGGCTACACCTTC,CASTYTPGGASGYTF
.,TRBV9,TRBJ2-3,.,TGTGCCAGCAGCGTAGGAAGTGGCGGGAGCACAGATACGCAGTATTTT,CASSVGSGGSTDTQYF
.,TRBV11-2,TRBJ2-1,.,TGTGCCAGCAGCCAAAACCGGGGCTACAATGAGCAGTTCTTC,CASSQNRGYNEQFF
.,TRBV7-8,TRBJ2-1,once,TGTGCCAGCAGCTTAGGGGGGGAATACTCCTACAATGAGCAGTTCTTC,CASSLGGEYSYNEQFF
.,TRBV7-6,TRBJ1-2,.,TGTGCCAGCAGCTTAGGTCTGGGTGAGCAGGGCGCGAAAACCTTC,CASSLGLGEQGAKTF
TRBD1,TRBV7-3,TRBJ2-5,once,TGTGCCAGCAGCTTAATGGGACAGGGGTCCTTAGAGACCCAGTACTTC,CASSLMGQGSLETQYF
.,TRBV2,TRBJ1-5,.,TGTGCCAGCAGTGACCCAGGGGTTGACGGCAATCAGCCCCAGCATTTT,CASSDPGVDGNQPQHF
.,TRBV7-9,TRBJ1-1,once,TGTGCCAGCCTAAGTATCAACACTGAAGCTTTCTTT,CASLSINTEAFF
TRBD1,TRBV7-3,TRBJ2-1,.,TGTGCCAGCAGCCACCGGGACAGGGTGTCAGTAGGTAATGAGCAGTTCTTC,CASSHRDRVSVGNEQFF
.,TRBV7-2,TRBJ1-5,once,TGTGCCAGCAGCCCAAATGGTTACAATCAGCCCCAGCATTTT,CASSPNGYNQPQHF
.,TRBV7-2,TRBJ2-7,.,TGTGCCAGCAGCTTGACGGGCCTGGGAGGTTACGAGCAGTACTTC,CASSLTGLGGYEQYF
.,TRBV27,TRBJ2-1,.,TGTGCCAGCAGTTTATCTAGTGGGACTCCCTACAATGAGCAGTTCTTC,CASSLSSGTPYNEQFF
.,TRBV13,TRBJ1-1,.,TGTGCCAGCAGCTCCGAAACAGAGAACACTGAAGCTTTCTTT,CASSSETENTEAFF
.,TRBV29-1,TRBJ1-3,.,TGCAGCGTTGAAGACCTGACAGGCTCTGGAAACACCATATATTTT,CSVEDLTGSGNTIYF
.,TRBV27,TRBJ2-7,once,TGTGCCAGCAGTCCAAGGACCTGGAACGAGCAGTACTTC,CASSPRTWNEQYF
.,TRBV12-5,TRBJ2-2,.,TGTGCTAGTGGTTTGGTAGGCACCGGGGAGCTGTTTTTT,CASGLVGTGELFF
.,TRBV10-2,TRBJ2-3,.,TGCGCCAGCAGTGTATCGGGGTCCTCCGGGGATACGCAGTATTTT,CASSVSGSSGDTQYF
.,TRBV6-6,TRBJ1-1,.,TGTGCCAGCAGTAGCGGGGGCAACACTGAAGCTTTCTTT,CASSSGGNTEAFF
.,TRBV7-3,TRBJ2-5,.,TGTGCCAGCAGCCCAGGGTTGGGTGGACAAGAGACCCAGTACTTC,CASSPGLGGQETQYF
.,TRBV19,TRBJ1-1,.,TGTGCCAGTAACCCCCAGGTTGACACTGAAGCTTTCTTT,CASNPQVDTEAFF